Following are 21 T cell receptor beta chains from one sample sequenced in a study of T cells in Graves' hyperthyroidism and ophthalmopathy. RNA transcripts yielded amplified TCR beta CDR3 regions. TCR CDR3 underwent first-round RT-PCR with the HTBI primer set. TCRdb re-analysed the multiplex PCR reads in MiXCR, keeping a single row per CDR3 protein. The profile shows 540,000 or so distinct CDR3 sequences, approximately 14% of them singletons. The sample was blood. The source of these receptors is a woman under 40 with Graves' hyperthyroidism.

The V and J genes are TRBV5-1 and TRBJ2-5, with 13 positions matching TRBD2. The V and J ends lost 2 bases and 0 bases, in that order; junction bases with no gene match: 1. This CDR3 has 16 residues. Germline CDR1 reads SGHRS; CDR2 reads YFSETQ. In nucleotides, the CDR3 is TGCGCCAGCAGCTTCGGGACTAGCGGGAACCAAGAGACCCAGTACTTC. This codes for CASSFGTSGNQETQYF. The entire variable domain, with the rest obtained from reference TRBV5-1 and TRBJ2-5, is as follows: KAGVTQTPRYLIKTRGQQVTLSCSPISGHRSVSWYQQTPGQGLQFLFEYFSETQRNKGNFPGRFSGRQFSNSRSEMNVSTLELGDSALYLCASSFGTSGNQETQYFGPGTRLLVL.

This clonotype occurred many times. The chain couples TRBV7-2 to TRBJ2-1; D gene uncertain. The ends were cut back, 4 bases at V and 1 base at J, with 14 bases in the middle. The V gene's germline CDR1 is SGHTA and CDR2 FQGNSA. The CDR3 extends over 16 amino acids. CDR3 region: CASSSIPVQSYNEQFF. As DNA, the CDR3 is TGTGCCAGCAGCTCAATTCCGGTACAGTCCTACAATGAGCAGTTCTTC.

The CDR3 loop reads CASSYSRTGTNPPGNTIYF. CDR3 nucleotides: TGTGCCAGCAGTTACTCCAGGACAGGGACCAATCCCCCTGGAAACACCATATATTTT. V gene TRBV6-6 combines with J gene TRBJ1-3; TRBD1 matches 8 bases. CDR1 and CDR2 (germline): MNHNY, SVGAGI (reference sequence). Trimming cost V 0 bases and J 2 bases; bases outside gene matches: 12. CDR3 length equals 19 residues.

This clonotype was seen a few times. This chain connects TRBV12-3 or TRBV12-4 to TRBJ2-1; D not certain. The CDR3 consists of 16 residues. Trimming shortened V by 3 bases and J by 5 bases, and 17 bases separated the two germline ends. The CDR3 sequence: CASSFGWGIVHNEQFF. Here the CDR3 DNA reads TGTGCCAGCAGTTTTGGGTGGGGTATAGTGCACAATGAGCAGTTCTTC.

The genes are TRBV2 and TRBJ2-5, with 7 nucleotides matching TRBD1. In germline, CDR1 is SNHLY, CDR2 FYNNEI. The CDR3 is 11 amino acids. Trimming cost V 11 bases and J 2 bases; bases outside gene matches: 2. The CDR3 DNA reads TGTGCCGTACAGGGGCAAGAGACCCAGTACTTC. Translating gives CAVQGQETQYF.

This clonotype has a count of ten or more. The chain is built from TRBV20-1 and TRBJ2-2; D possibly matches TRBD1 or TRBD2 (6 bases each). The germline CDR1 and CDR2 sequences are DFQATT and SNEGSKA (reference sequence). The CDR3 has 18 residues. Trimming left V 4 bases short and J 1 base short, with 22 bases between. This chain's CDR3 is CSAKTPFKGGGNTGELFF. CDR3 DNA: TGCAGTGCTAAAACCCCATTTAAAGGGGGAGGGAACACCGGGGAGCTGTTTTTT.

This clonotype was seen many times. The chain joins TRBV30 to TRBJ2-7, with 9 bases identical to TRBD1. The CDR3 length is 14 residues. J lost 0 bases, V lost 8 bases, and 8 bases had no gene match. The germline CDR1 and CDR2 sequences are GTSNPN and SVGIG (reference sequence). Here the CDR3 DNA reads TGTGCCGGGGGAACAGGGGGCGGCTCCTACGAGCAGTACTTC. Protein: CAGGTGGGSYEQYF.

This clonotype occurred a few times. The chain combines TRBV12-3 or TRBV12-4 with TRBJ2-2; 9 bases are a match to TRBD2. V shed 3 bases and J 4 bases; nucleotides not matched to a gene: 9. The CDR3 totals 17 residues. The CDR3 region has the DNA TGTGCCAGCAGTTTTCTCGCGGGAGGGCTCAGCACCGGGGAGCTGTTTTTT. Protein sequence: CASSFLAGGLSTGELFF.

The gene calls are TRBV4-1 and TRBJ1-2, with D uncertain. Germline CDR1 and CDR2: MGHRA and YSYEKL. V dropped 0 bases and J dropped 0 bases, with 11 bases sitting between them. This CDR3 has 16 amino acids. The CDR3 loop is CASSQDPAETNYGYTF. As DNA, the CDR3 is TGCGCCAGCAGCCAAGATCCTGCGGAAACTAACTATGGCTACACCTTC.

The table lists this clonotype with many counts. The chain joins TRBV12-3 or TRBV12-4 to TRBJ2-1; 12 bases map to TRBD2. This CDR3 contains 16 residues. V was pared by 5 bases and J by 5 bases, with 7 bases of the junction left unmatched. The CDR3 region is CASSALAGGKDNEQFF. Written as DNA, the CDR3 is TGTGCCAGCAGTGCTCTAGCGGGAGGGAAAGACAATGAGCAGTTCTTC.

This clonotype was recorded a few times. CDR3 sequence reads: CASRDVTDTQYF. CDR3 DNA: TGCGCCAGTCGGGACGTTACAGATACGCAGTATTTT. The V call is TRBV5-1, the J call TRBJ2-3, with D perhaps given as TRBD1 or TRBD2 (5 bases each). V shed 8 bases and J shed 3 bases, with 10 bases lying between them. The CDR3 has 12 amino acids. CDR1 is SGHRS and CDR2 is YFSETQ in the germline V gene.

Many counts were recorded for this clonotype. The chain carries TRBV11-1 and TRBJ2-7; the D gene is possibly TRBD2 (7 bases). Trimming removed 7 bases at V and 2 bases at J, with 12 bases between. CDR1 is SGHAT, CDR2 FQDESV, per germline (reference sequence). This CDR3 is 13 amino acids long. CDR3 nucleotide sequence: TGTGCCAGCACGAAGGGGGGGACCTACGAGCAGTACTTC. Protein product: CASTKGGTYEQYF.

About this clonotype: A much bigger clone sits one base away, suggesting this may be a read error. The chain uses TRBV20-1 and TRBJ2-3; TRBD2 might be the D (5 bases). Germline V lookup: CDR1 DFQATT, CDR2 SNEGSKA (reference sequence). The CDR3 sequence is 15 residues long. The CDR3 reads CSTRDSAGLPDTQYF. As DNA, the CDR3 is TGCAGTACTAGAGATTCGGCGGGTCTCCCAGATACGCAGTATTTT.

This chain uses TRBV6-1 with TRBJ1-6; the D is unclear. Germline assignment: CDR1 MNHNS and CDR2 SASEGT. Trimming left V 10 bases short and J 2 bases short, with 12 bases between. This CDR3 has 14 residues. CDR3: CATNTETYNSPLHF. CDR3 bases: TGTGCCACAAACACAGAAACCTATAATTCACCCCTCCACTTT.

This clonotype was recorded many times. V and J are TRBV3-1 and TRBJ2-7; 8 bases are a match to TRBD1. Germline V gives CDR1 LGHDT, CDR2 YNNKEL (reference sequence). V shed 4 bases and J 3 bases; nucleotides not matched to a gene: 5. The CDR3 loop spans 14 amino acids. CDR3 loop: CASSPRTGFYEQYF. The CDR3 DNA reads TGTGCCAGCAGCCCGAGGACAGGGTTCTACGAGCAGTACTTC.

The rearrangement links TRBV10-3 to TRBJ1-1; D uncertain. This CDR3 is 16 amino acids long. The germline V and J ends were trimmed by 0 bases and 0 bases, with 11 bases remaining between them. CDR1 ENHRY and CDR2 SYGVKD come from the germline V gene. The CDR3 nucleotides read TGTGCCATCAGTGAGTCCCCCGGGCCGCTGAACACTGAAGCTTTCTTT. Its translation is CAISESPGPLNTEAFF.

The sample holds many counts of this clonotype. V and J are TRBV30 and TRBJ1-5; no firm D call. This CDR3 region has 13 residues. Germline CDR1 and CDR2: GTSNPN and SVGIG (reference sequence). Deletions cut 0 bases from V and 5 bases from J, with 8 bases between. The CDR3 DNA sequence: TGTGCCTGGAGTGTAGGACGGGATCAGCCCCAGCATTTT. Translating gives CAWSVGRDQPQHF.

This clonotype was observed many times. The V and J genes are TRBV6-2 or TRBV6-3 and TRBJ1-5; the D is unclear. Looked up from germline, CDR1 is MNHEY and CDR2 is SVGEGT. This CDR3 comprises 13 residues. Trimming removed 4 bases from V and 7 bases from J, with 11 bases in between. The CDR3 DNA follows: TGTGCCAGCAGTTCTCTGGTAGGACAGCCCCAGCATTTT. It is translated as CASSSLVGQPQHF.

The chain uses TRBV5-4 and TRBJ2-1; possible D gene TRBD2, 6 bases. This CDR3 is 15 amino acids long. The germline V and J ends were trimmed by 0 bases and 4 bases, with 11 bases remaining between them. Germline V gene lookup returns CDR1 SGHNT and CDR2 YYREEE (reference sequence). The CDR3 coding sequence is TGTGCCAGCAGCTTGGACACTAGCCTATACAATGAGCAGTTCTTC. Translation: CASSLDTSLYNEQFF.

At least ten counts were recorded for this clonotype. V and J are TRBV7-6 and TRBJ2-7; 10 bases fit TRBD1. This CDR3 contains 14 residues. Trimming removed 3 bases from V and 5 bases from J; junction bases left unmatched: 4. The V gene's germline CDR1 is SGHVS and CDR2 FNYEAQ. CDR3 DNA sequence: TGTGCCAGCAGCTTTGGGACAGGGGCCCACGAGCAGTACTTC. The encoded protein is CASSFGTGAHEQYF.

This clonotype occurred many times. The genes are TRBV5-8 and TRBJ2-7; 7 positions match TRBD2. With V trimmed by 0 bases and J by 5 bases, 17 bases remained unmatched. This CDR3 has 18 amino acids. Per the germline V gene, CDR1 is SGHTS and CDR2 is YDEGEE. The CDR3 nucleotides are TGTGCCAGCAGCTTGGCTCGTGGGGGATCGGGAGGTTCGGACGAGCAGTACTTC. It codes for CASSLARGGSGGSDEQYF. The full variable domain, completed using reference TRBV5-8 and TRBJ2-7, is EAGVTQSPTHLIKTRGQQATLRCSPISGHTSVYWYQQALGLGLQFLLWYDEGEERNRGNFPPRFSGRQFPNYSSELNVNALELEDSALYLCASSLARGGSGGSDEQYFGPGTRLTVT.